A single sample gave rise to the 2 T cell receptor beta chains below, sequenced in a study of CD8+ T cells in alopecia areata. Peripheral blood and lesional scalp punch biopsies came from alopecia areata patients. The authors extracted RNA and reverse transcribed it into cDNA as the sequencing template. The assay was immunoSEQ multiplex PCR, and TCRdb's table has in-frame clones only and misses some. The sample consists of 12,000 or so clones, roughly 60% of them appearing once. Sequencing input: skin. The receptors were gathered from a human donor with alopecia areata.

V and J are TRBV6-5 and TRBJ2-7; D call uncertain. With 3 bases removed from V and 1 base from J, the gap between germline ends came to 13 bases. This CDR3 region has 15 residues. Germline CDR1 is MNHEY and CDR2 is SVGAGI. CDR3 nucleotides: TGTGCCAGCAGTTATACTCTTACTACATCCTACGAGCAGTACTTC. Translated, it gives CASSYTLTTSYEQYF.

V gene TRBV5-1 combines with J gene TRBJ2-1, with 9 bases lining up with TRBD2. Germline-derived CDR1 and CDR2 are SGHRS and YFSETQ. This CDR3 has 17 residues. Germline trimming cut 4 bases from V and 5 bases from J; bases unmatched to any gene: 13. CDR3 protein: CASSTWGGGRANNEQFF. CDR3 bases: TGCGCCAGCAGCACCTGGGGGGGCGGGAGGGCAAACAATGAGCAGTTCTTC. Combining the CDR3 with reference TRBV5-1 and TRBJ2-1 gives the whole variable domain KAGVTQTPRYLIKTRGQQVTLSCSPISGHRSVSWYQQTPGQGLQFLFEYFSETQRNKGNFPGRFSGRQFSNSRSEMNVSTLELGDSALYLCASSTWGGGRANNEQFFGPGTRLTVL.